The subject of this entry is one T cell receptor (beta chain). Which antigen it targets is not known. No qualities accompany the bases; no much larger clone lies one base away. This entry is derived from a study of blood T cell repertoires in COVID-19 (dated by TCRdb to about 2020). At the level of the whole study: Samples covering the acute and convalescent phases of COVID-19 were provided by collaborators in the United States, Italy and Spain. The material from the prospective study consisted of cDNA or gDNA derived from T cells, B-cell-depleted T cells, or PBMCs. Subjects who had been exposed to COVID-19, were actively infected with it, or had recovered from it provided the deeply sampled blood TCRbeta repertoires that made up the dataset. The repertoires were released in a freely available public database intended as a resource for research on the immune response to SARS-CoV-2. Samples were obtained from the ongoing ImmuneRACE study (first 160 participants) and from about 1,300 subjects provided by 6 global collaborators. The sample metadata nearly always contained a de-identified subject ID, COVID-19 status, age in years and sex. Where available, HLA class I and class II types were obtained from metadata supplied by the sample provider rather than from assay-based typing. Broad study findings and their caveats: Clinical and demographic metadata were provided uncurated, with the amount varying by source and participant.

Participants in the prospective study were aged about 18 to 95 years, lived in some 24 United States geographic areas, and enrolled through a virtual design. In the prospective study, cohorts were assigned on the basis of participant-reported clinical history obtained from a screening survey and a study questionnaire. Recovered participants in ImmuneRACE Cohort 3 were defined as having two consecutive negative NP/OP PCR tests, clearance from a healthcare professional, or resolution of symptoms. Each participant in the prospective study had whole blood, serum and a nasopharyngeal or oropharyngeal swab collected by mobile phlebotomists. Participants in the prospective study had the option to provide additional blood draws and questionnaires over a roughly two-month period. Before DNA extraction, blood samples from the prospective study were shipped at room temperature or frozen. The junction carries 6 bases between V and J, which are trimmed by 3 bases and 4 bases respectively. Measured from the cysteine to the phenylalanine, the CDR3 is 12 residues long. Only CDR3 DNA is held: 36 bases, read in frame from base 1. Looking up the germline V gene yields CDR1 MDHEN and CDR2 SYDVKM.

TCRbeta CDR3 regions were amplified from genomic DNA using the immunoSEQ Assay, a bias-controlled multiplex PCR. In the authors' own workflow: The number of nucleated cells in each sample was estimated by amplification of reference gene primers within the assay. To quantify the absolute abundance of each unique TCRbeta CDR3 rearrangement, sequence reads were collapsed and filtered. For each sample, productive Simpson clonality was calculated as the square root of Simpson's diversity index over productive rearrangements. TCRdb carries this immuneACCESS record with in-frame sequences only. Its versions omit some clonotypes, under half of them owing to an unresolved V gene in the studies checked, with the rest unexplained. V, J and clone size derive from that table, while D and trimming were established from the DNA sequence. The sample has roughly 340,000 clones on record, approximately 92% of them singletons. The ten largest clones capture roughly 1% of the sample.

The sequenced material came from PBMCs or T cells enriched from blood (not recorded which). The sequence joins TRBV28 to TRBJ1-1, with no confidently assigned D gene. This clonotype originated in a man aged 18 to 35 who had recovered from COVID-19. The CDR3 reads CASSLLSTEAFF. The sequenced DNA: TGTGCCAGCAGTTTGCTGAGCACTGAAGCTTTCTTT.